The rows below give T cell receptor beta chains drawn from one sample of a study of OX40 agonist ivuxolimab in advanced cancers. Sequencing used immunoSEQ multiplex PCR; TCRdb keeps in-frame clones, though not all of them. The table includes approximately 58,000 clones, around 83% detected once. The source material was CD4+ or CD8+ T cells sorted from blood, sampled in a trial of the OX40 agonist ivuxolimab. Every receptor here comes from an adult with an advanced solid tumor such as melanoma, head and neck, liver or kidney cancer. CDR3s include the opening cysteine and the closing phenylalanine or tryptophan. A D gene is named only where the DNA matches it firmly. A clone size is listed for some rows: how often the clone was seen (once, few, many), or a class if it is expanded.

CDR3: CASSPMGQGMDIQYF
DNA: TGTGCCAGCAGCCCGATGGGACAGGGAATGGACATTCAGTACTTC
J: TRBJ2-4
V: TRBV28
size: .
D: TRBD1

CDR3: CAISEWASTQPQHF
DNA: TGTGCCATCAGTGAGTGGGCATCGACTCAGCCCCAGCATTTT
J: TRBJ1-5
V: TRBV10-3
size: .
D: .

CDR3: CASSLPGQGYSGGNQPQHF
DNA: TGTGCCAGCAGTTTACCGGGACAGGGTTACTCAGGGGGCAATCAGCCCCAGCATTTT
J: TRBJ1-5
V: TRBV28
size: once
D: TRBD1

CDR3: CATGQGVSTDTQYF
DNA: TGTGCCACCGGACAGGGGGTGAGCACAGATACGCAGTATTTT
J: TRBJ2-3
V: TRBV6-6
size: .
D: TRBD1

CDR3: CASSRVGLAEKETQYF
DNA: TGTGCCAGCAGTAGGGTCGGACTAGCGGAAAAAGAGACCCAGTACTTC
J: TRBJ2-5
V: TRBV27
size: .
D: TRBD2

CDR3: CASSPGWWSPEGGNIQYF
DNA: TGTGCCAGCAGTCCTGGCTGGTGGTCACCGGAGGGGGGAAACATTCAGTACTTC
J: TRBJ2-4
V: TRBV28
size: .
D: .

CDR3: CASSRGRRGETQYF
DNA: TGTGCCAGCAGTAGAGGTCGCAGGGGCGAGACCCAGTACTTC
J: TRBJ2-5
V: TRBV7-8
size: .
D: .

CDR3: CSARSGTSQYF
DNA: TGCAGTGCTAGATCCGGGACATCACAGTACTTC
J: TRBJ2-7
V: TRBV20-1
size: .
D: .

CDR3: CASRGTGGKVNTEAFF
DNA: TGTGCCAGCCGAGGCACTGGAGGAAAGGTGAACACTGAAGCTTTCTTT
J: TRBJ1-1
V: TRBV28
size: .
D: .

CDR3: CASSDSRAAAASEQYF
DNA: TGTGCCAGCAGCGACAGCAGGGCGGCGGCGGCGTCCGAGCAGTACTTC
J: TRBJ2-7
V: TRBV7-9
size: .
D: .

CDR3: CASSYTDTQYF
DNA: TGCGCCAGCAGCTACACAGATACGCAGTATTTT
J: TRBJ2-3
V: TRBV5-1
size: .
D: .

CDR3: CASSFTGEGTEAFF
DNA: TGTGCCAGCAGCTTTACGGGGGAGGGCACTGAAGCTTTCTTT
J: TRBJ1-1
V: TRBV7-9
size: .
D: .

CDR3: CASSLVNRGGLANTEAFF
DNA: TGTGCCAGCAGCTTGGTTAATAGGGGCGGGTTGGCGAACACTGAAGCTTTCTTT
J: TRBJ1-1
V: TRBV7-9
size: .
D: .

CDR3: CASSYQGNTGELFF
DNA: TGTGCCAGTAGTTATCAGGGGAACACCGGGGAGCTGTTTTTT
J: TRBJ2-2
V: TRBV19
size: once
D: .

CDR3: CAWSQEDNEQFF
DNA: TGTGCCTGGAGCCAAGAGGACAATGAGCAGTTCTTC
J: TRBJ2-1
V: TRBV30
size: .
D: .

CDR3: CASRPGQGDGYTF
DNA: TGCGCCAGCAGGCCGGGACAGGGGGATGGCTACACCTTC
J: TRBJ1-2
V: TRBV5-1
size: .
D: TRBD1

CDR3: CASSLGGRLETQYF
DNA: TGTGCCAGCAGCTTAGGGGGTCGGTTAGAGACCCAGTACTTC
J: TRBJ2-5
V: TRBV11-2
size: .
D: .

CDR3: CASSLQRENTEAFF
DNA: TGTGCCAGCAGCCTCCAACGAGAAAACACTGAAGCTTTCTTT
J: TRBJ1-1
V: TRBV7-2
size: .
D: .

CDR3: CASSQAGVVGELFF
DNA: TGTGCCAGCAGCCAGGCGGGAGTCGTCGGGGAGCTGTTTTTT
J: TRBJ2-2
V: TRBV4-2
size: .
D: TRBD2

CDR3: CASSHVQGHLDEQYF
DNA: TGTGCCAGCAGCCACGTCCAGGGCCACCTGGATGAGCAGTACTTC
J: TRBJ2-7
V: TRBV7-9
size: once
D: .

CDR3: CASSHLPWRETQYF
DNA: TGTGCCAGCAGCCACCTCCCATGGAGGGAGACCCAGTACTTC
J: TRBJ2-5
V: TRBV14
size: once
D: .

CDR3: CASSEYGGKGYEQYF
DNA: TGTGCCAGCAGTGAATATGGCGGGAAGGGCTACGAGCAGTACTTC
J: TRBJ2-7
V: TRBV25-1
size: .
D: .

CDR3: CASSLRTSGMNEQFF
DNA: TGTGCCAGCAGCCTCCGGACTAGCGGGATGAATGAGCAGTTCTTC
J: TRBJ2-1
V: TRBV7-2
size: .
D: TRBD2

CDR3: CASSYGGGGEQYF
DNA: TGTGCCAGCAGTTACGGAGGGGGTGGCGAGCAGTACTTC
J: TRBJ2-7
V: TRBV6-5
size: .
D: .

CDR3: CASSSIIGGVYTQYF
DNA: TGTGCCAGCAGTTCTATTATTGGGGGAGTATATACGCAGTATTTT
J: TRBJ2-3
V: TRBV28
size: .
D: .

CDR3: CASRYGTSYEQYF
DNA: TGCGCCAGCAGATACGGGACAAGCTACGAGCAGTACTTC
J: TRBJ2-7
V: TRBV6-5
size: .
D: .

CDR3: CAIGRQGNNYGYTF
DNA: TGTGCCATCGGGCGGCAGGGGAATAACTATGGCTACACCTTC
J: TRBJ1-2
V: TRBV10-3
size: .
D: .

CDR3: CASSVTGPGSYEQYF
DNA: TGTGCCAGCAGCGTAACAGGCCCTGGCTCCTACGAGCAGTACTTC
J: TRBJ2-7
V: TRBV28
size: .
D: .

CDR3: CASSLEVGSQETQYF
DNA: TGTGCCAGCAGCTTAGAAGTTGGCAGTCAAGAGACCCAGTACTTC
J: TRBJ2-5
V: TRBV7-2
size: few
D: .

CDR3: CASSLSLVENTGELFF
DNA: TGTGCCAGCAGTTTGAGTTTAGTAGAGAACACCGGGGAGCTGTTTTTT
J: TRBJ2-2
V: TRBV28
size: .
D: .

CDR3: CASTQGTGVQETQYF
DNA: TGCGCCAGCACTCAAGGGACAGGGGTTCAAGAGACCCAGTACTTC
J: TRBJ2-5
V: TRBV4-1
size: .
D: TRBD1

CDR3: CASSHITVNEQFF
DNA: TGTGCCAGCAGCCATATAACGGTCAATGAGCAGTTCTTC
J: TRBJ2-1
V: TRBV14
size: .
D: .

CDR3: CASSLARNHTGELFF
DNA: TGTGCCAGCAGCTTAGCGCGGAACCACACCGGGGAGCTGTTTTTT
J: TRBJ2-2
V: TRBV7-3
size: .
D: .

CDR3: CASSLPRGQETQYF
DNA: TGTGCCAGCAGCTTACCCAGGGGCCAAGAGACCCAGTACTTC
J: TRBJ2-5
V: TRBV11-3
size: .
D: .

CDR3: CASSLGRADTQYF
DNA: TGTGCCAGCAGCTTAGGGCGGGCAGATACGCAGTATTTT
J: TRBJ2-3
V: TRBV7-6
size: .
D: .

CDR3: CASSLRYEQYF
DNA: TGTGCCAGCAGCTTAAGGTACGAGCAGTACTTC
J: TRBJ2-7
V: TRBV7-3
size: .
D: .

CDR3: CASSLVSADSYEQYF
DNA: TGTGCCAGCAGCTTAGTTAGCGCGGACTCCTACGAGCAGTACTTC
J: TRBJ2-7
V: TRBV7-2
size: .
D: .

CDR3: CASSSSFQGPYLGYTF
DNA: TGTGCCAGCAGCTCGAGCTTCCAGGGTCCGTATCTTGGCTACACCTTC
J: TRBJ1-2
V: TRBV28
size: few
D: .

CDR3: CASSLAGEDSPLHF
DNA: TGTGCCAGCAGCTTAGCAGGGGAAGATTCACCCCTCCACTTT
J: TRBJ1-6
V: TRBV11-2
size: .
D: .

CDR3: CASSSFGRKKRGNEQFF
DNA: TGTGCCAGCAGCTCGTTCGGGAGGAAGAAGAGGGGCAATGAGCAGTTCTTC
J: TRBJ2-1
V: TRBV7-9
size: .
D: TRBD2

CDR3: CATLSDRVGYTF
DNA: TGTGCCACACTCTCCGACAGGGTCGGCTACACCTTC
J: TRBJ1-2
V: TRBV6-6
size: .
D: TRBD1

CDR3: CASSELPGQGGYEQYF
DNA: TGTGCCAGCAGCGAATTACCGGGACAGGGGGGCTACGAGCAGTACTTC
J: TRBJ2-7
V: TRBV13
size: .
D: TRBD1

CDR3: CASSPKRNEGGEQYF
DNA: TGTGCCAGCAGCCCTAAGAGGAACGAAGGTGGCGAGCAGTACTTC
J: TRBJ2-7
V: TRBV7-9
size: .
D: .

CDR3: CASSFPEETQYF
DNA: TGTGCCAGCAGCTTCCCGGAAGAGACCCAGTACTTC
J: TRBJ2-5
V: TRBV11-1
size: .
D: .

CDR3: CASSLVGTSRYNEQFF
DNA: TGTGCCAGCAGCTTAGTAGGGACTAGCCGATACAATGAGCAGTTCTTC
J: TRBJ2-1
V: TRBV7-3
size: .
D: TRBD2